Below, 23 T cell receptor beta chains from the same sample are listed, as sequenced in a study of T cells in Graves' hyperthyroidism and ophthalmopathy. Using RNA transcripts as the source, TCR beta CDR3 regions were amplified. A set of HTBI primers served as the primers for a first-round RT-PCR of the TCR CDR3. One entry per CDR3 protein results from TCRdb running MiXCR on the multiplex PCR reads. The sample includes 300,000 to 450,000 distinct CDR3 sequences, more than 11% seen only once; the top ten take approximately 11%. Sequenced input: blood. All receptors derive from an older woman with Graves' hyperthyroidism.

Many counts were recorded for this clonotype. CDR3 bases: TGTGCTAGTGGTCCCTCACAGGGCAATGAGCAGTTCTTC. It codes for CASGPSQGNEQFF. The chain recombines TRBV12-5 with TRBJ2-1, with D possibly TRBD1 on 6 matching bases. Germline V gene lookup returns CDR1 LGHNT and CDR2 FRNRAP. Trimming pared 5 bases from V and 6 bases from J, leaving 11 bases between. The CDR3 extends over 13 amino acids.

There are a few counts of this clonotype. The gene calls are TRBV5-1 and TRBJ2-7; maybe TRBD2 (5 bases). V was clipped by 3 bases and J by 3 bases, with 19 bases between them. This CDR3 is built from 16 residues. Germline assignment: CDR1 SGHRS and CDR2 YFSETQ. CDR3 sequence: CASSSLRGALLYEQYF. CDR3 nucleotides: TGCGCCAGCAGCTCACTCCGGGGAGCGCTCCTCTACGAGCAGTACTTC.

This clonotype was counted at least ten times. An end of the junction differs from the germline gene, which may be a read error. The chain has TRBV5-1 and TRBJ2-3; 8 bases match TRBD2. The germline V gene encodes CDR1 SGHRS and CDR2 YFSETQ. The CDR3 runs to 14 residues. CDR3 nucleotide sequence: TGTGCCAGCAGCTTAGCGGGAAGTACAGATACGCAGTATTTT. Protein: CASSLAGSTDTQYF.

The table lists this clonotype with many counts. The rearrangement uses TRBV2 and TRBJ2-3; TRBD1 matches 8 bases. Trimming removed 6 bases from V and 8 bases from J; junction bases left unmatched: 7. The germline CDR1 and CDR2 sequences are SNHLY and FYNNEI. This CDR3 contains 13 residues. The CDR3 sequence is CASRQGALGTQYF. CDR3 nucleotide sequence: TGTGCCAGCAGGCAGGGGGCCCTCGGTACGCAGTATTTT.

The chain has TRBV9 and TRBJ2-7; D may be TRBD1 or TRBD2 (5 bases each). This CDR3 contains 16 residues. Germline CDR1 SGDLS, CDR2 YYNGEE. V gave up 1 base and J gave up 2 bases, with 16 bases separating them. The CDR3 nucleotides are TGTGCCAGCAGCGTAAGTACCGGGACGGCCACCTACGAGCAGTACTTC. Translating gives CASSVSTGTATYEQYF.

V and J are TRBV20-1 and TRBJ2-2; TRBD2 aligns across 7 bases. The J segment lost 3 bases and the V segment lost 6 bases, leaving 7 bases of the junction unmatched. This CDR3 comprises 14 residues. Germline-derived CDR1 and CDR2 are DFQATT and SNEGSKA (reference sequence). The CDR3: CSATRAGYTGELFF. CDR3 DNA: TGCAGTGCCACGAGAGCGGGGTACACCGGGGAGCTGTTTTTT.

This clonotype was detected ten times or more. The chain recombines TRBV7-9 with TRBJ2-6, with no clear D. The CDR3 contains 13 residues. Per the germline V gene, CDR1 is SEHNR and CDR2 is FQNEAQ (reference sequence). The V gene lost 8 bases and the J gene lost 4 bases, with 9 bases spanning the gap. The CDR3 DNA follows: TGTGCCAGCGGGGTTCTCGGGGCCAACGTCCTGACTTTC. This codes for CASGVLGANVLTF.

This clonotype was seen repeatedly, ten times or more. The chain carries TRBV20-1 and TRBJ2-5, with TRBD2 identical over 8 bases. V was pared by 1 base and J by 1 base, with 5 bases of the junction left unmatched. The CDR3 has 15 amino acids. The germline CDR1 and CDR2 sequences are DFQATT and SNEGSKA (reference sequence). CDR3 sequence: CSARARTSRQETQYF. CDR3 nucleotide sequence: TGCAGTGCTAGAGCCCGGACTAGCCGCCAAGAGACCCAGTACTTC.

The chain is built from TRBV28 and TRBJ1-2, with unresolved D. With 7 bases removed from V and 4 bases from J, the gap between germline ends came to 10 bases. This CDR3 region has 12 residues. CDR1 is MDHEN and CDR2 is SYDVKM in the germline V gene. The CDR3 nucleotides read TGTGCCAGCATGCAACAGACCTATGGCTACACCTTC. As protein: CASMQQTYGYTF.

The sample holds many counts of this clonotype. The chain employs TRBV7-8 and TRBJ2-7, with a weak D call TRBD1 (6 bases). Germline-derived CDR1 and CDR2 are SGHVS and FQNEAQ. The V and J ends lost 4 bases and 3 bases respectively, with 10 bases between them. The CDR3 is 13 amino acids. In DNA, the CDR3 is TGTGCCAGCAGCTCACAGGGTCTCTACGAGCAGTACTTC. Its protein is CASSSQGLYEQYF.

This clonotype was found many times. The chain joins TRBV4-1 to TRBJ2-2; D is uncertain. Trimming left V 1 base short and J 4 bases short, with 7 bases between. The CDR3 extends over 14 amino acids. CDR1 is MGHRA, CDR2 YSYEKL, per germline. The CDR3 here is CASSQARTTGELFF. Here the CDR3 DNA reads TGCGCCAGCAGCCAAGCCAGAACCACCGGGGAGCTGTTTTTT.

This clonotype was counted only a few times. CDR3 region: CASSESVDRGDKNIQYF. The CDR3 nucleotides read TGTGCCAGCAGTGAAAGTGTGGACAGGGGGGACAAAAACATTCAGTACTTC. The chain joins TRBV2 to TRBJ2-4; 10 nucleotides align to TRBD1. The CDR3 extends over 17 amino acids. From germline, CDR1 is SNHLY and CDR2 FYNNEI. The V gene end was trimmed by 2 bases and the J gene end by 3 bases; junction bases not matched to a gene: 7.

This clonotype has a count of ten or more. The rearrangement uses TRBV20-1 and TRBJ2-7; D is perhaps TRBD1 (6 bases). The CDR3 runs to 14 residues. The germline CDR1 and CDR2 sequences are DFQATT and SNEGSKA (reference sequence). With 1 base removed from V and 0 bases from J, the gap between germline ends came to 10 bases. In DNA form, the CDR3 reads TGCAGTGCTAGAGCCTGGGACACCTCCTACGAGCAGTACTTC. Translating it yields CSARAWDTSYEQYF.

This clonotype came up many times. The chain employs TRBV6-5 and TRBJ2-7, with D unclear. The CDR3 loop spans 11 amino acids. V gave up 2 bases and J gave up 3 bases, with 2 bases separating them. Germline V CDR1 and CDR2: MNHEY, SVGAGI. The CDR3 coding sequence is TGTGCCAGCAGTTACCTCTACGAGCAGTACTTC. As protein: CASSYLYEQYF.

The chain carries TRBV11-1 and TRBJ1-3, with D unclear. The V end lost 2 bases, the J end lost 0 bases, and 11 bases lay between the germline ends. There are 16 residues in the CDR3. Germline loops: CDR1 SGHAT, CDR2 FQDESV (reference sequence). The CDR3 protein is CASSLRRRSSGNTIYF. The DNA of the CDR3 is TGTGCCAGCAGCTTACGCAGGCGAAGCTCTGGAAACACCATATATTTT.

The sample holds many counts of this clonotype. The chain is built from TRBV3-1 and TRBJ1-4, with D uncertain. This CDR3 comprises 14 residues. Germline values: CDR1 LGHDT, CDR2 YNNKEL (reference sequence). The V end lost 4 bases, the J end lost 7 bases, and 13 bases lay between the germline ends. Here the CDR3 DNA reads TGTGCCAGCAGCCCCGGAGGGCAAGGTGAAAAACTGTTTTTT. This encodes CASSPGGQGEKLFF.

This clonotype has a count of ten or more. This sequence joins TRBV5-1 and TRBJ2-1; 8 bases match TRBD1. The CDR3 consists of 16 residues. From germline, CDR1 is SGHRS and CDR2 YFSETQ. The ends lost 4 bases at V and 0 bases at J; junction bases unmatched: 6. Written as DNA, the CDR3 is TGCGCCAGCAGCAACCTTGACAGGGGCTCCTACAATGAGCAGTTCTTC. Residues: CASSNLDRGSYNEQFF.

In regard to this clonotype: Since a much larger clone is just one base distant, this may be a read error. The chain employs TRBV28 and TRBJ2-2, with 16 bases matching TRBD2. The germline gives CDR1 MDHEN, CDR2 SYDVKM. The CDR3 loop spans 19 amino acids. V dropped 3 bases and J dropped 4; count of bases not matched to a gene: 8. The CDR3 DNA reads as TGTGCCAGCAGTTTGGAGGGACTAGCGGGAGGGACAAGCACCGGGGAGCTGTTTTTT. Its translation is CASSLEGLAGGTSTGELFF.

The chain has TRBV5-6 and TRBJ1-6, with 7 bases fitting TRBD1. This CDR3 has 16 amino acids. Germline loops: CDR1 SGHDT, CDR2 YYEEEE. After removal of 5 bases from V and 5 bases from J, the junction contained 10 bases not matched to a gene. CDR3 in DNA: TGTGCCAGCAGATACTTGCGCAGGGGGAATAATTCACCCCTCCACTTT. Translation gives CASRYLRRGNNSPLHF.

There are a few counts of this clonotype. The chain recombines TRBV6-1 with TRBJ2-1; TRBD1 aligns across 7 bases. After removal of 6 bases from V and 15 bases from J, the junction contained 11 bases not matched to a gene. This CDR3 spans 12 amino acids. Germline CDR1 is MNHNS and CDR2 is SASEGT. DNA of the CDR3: TGTGCCAGCAGCAGACAGGGTTACATGCCGTTCTTC. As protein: CASSRQGYMPFF.

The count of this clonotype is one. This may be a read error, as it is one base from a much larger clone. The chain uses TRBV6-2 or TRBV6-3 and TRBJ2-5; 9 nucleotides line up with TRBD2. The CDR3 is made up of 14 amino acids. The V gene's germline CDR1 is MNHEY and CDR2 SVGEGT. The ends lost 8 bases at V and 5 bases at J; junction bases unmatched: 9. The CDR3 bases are TGTGCCAGCGCGGGGGGGAGAGGCGGCGAGACCCAGTACTTC. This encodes CASAGGRGGETQYF.

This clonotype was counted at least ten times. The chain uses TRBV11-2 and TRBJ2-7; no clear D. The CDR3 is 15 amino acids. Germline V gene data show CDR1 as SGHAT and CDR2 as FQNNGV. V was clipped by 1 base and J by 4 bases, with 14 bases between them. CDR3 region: CASSLVAQLGYEQYF. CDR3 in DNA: TGTGCCAGCAGCTTAGTCGCGCAACTGGGATACGAGCAGTACTTC.

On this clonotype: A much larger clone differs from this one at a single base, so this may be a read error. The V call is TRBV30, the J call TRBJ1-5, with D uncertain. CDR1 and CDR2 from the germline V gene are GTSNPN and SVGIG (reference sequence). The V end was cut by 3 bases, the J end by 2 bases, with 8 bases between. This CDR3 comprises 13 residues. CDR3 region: CAWSAFGNQPQHF. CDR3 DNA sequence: TGTGCCTGGAGCGCTTTTGGCAATCAGCCCCAGCATTTT.